Sequencing of this T cell receptor (beta chain) was carried out in a study of molecular identifiers for immune sequencing clone quantification (dated by TCRdb to between 2017 and 2018). Concerning the study at large: For a replicate experiment, RNA from approximately 20,000 or 100,000 naive CD8 T cells was divided into five aliquots, of which four were sequenced. This methods study benchmarked molecular-identifier clustering-based TCR repertoire sequencing (MIDCIRS) and TCR RNA copy counting, using CD8 T cells to do so.

Receptor libraries were prepared by PCR. This sample was sequenced with a NextSeq 500. Bulk TCR libraries were generated as previously described, with the TCR primers listed in Table S5 used. Total RNA was purified with the Qiagen AllPrep DNA/RNA kit. Before analysis, reads from multiple sequencing runs of one library were combined. Turning to the authors' computational methods: Reads were retained only if the reads had an exact TCR constant sequence, and the retained reads were trimmed to 150 nt and grouped according to their 12-nt molecular barcodes. Reads within each barcode group were sub-clustered using a 15% Levenshtein threshold, and quality-weighted consensus sequences were constructed for each RNA molecule. Non-functional sequences were excluded, and lower-count sequences lying one edit away from another sequence were also excluded. On the basis of fitting two negative binomial distributions, barcode sub-clusters with fewer than 20% of the maximum read count were discarded. TCRdb cleaned the public reads at Q25 with fastp, built clones with MiXCR and kept in-frame beta chains. Identical CDR3 protein sequences are pooled into one entry, listed with their most common genes and DNA. The V and J calls and clone size are TCRdb's, not the authors'. For this sample there are some 680,000 distinct CDR3 sequences; 25% appear just once. Clones ranked in the top ten supply about 0.81% of the sample.

This clonotype has more than one count but fewer than ten. What this receptor recognizes is not known. Base quality data are lacking; no much larger clone is found one base away. The junction shows trimming of 2 bases on V and 7 bases on J, plus 11 bases between the germline ends. Spanning cysteine to phenylalanine, the CDR3 consists of 12 amino acids. Kept here is only the CDR3 DNA, which spans 36 bases and is read in frame from base 1. CDR1 and CDR2 are read off the germline V gene (reference sequence) as GTSNPN and SVGIG. Naive CD8 T cell libraries were made from approximately 22,000 to 940,000 sorted cells using 10%, 30% or 50% of purified RNA. Naive CD8 T cells were FACS-sorted as CD8+CD4-CCR7+CD45RA+ on a BD FACSAria II into RLT Plus buffer. To test detection sensitivity, Jurkat RNA equivalent to about ten TCR copies was spiked into samples of roughly 19,000-1,000,000 naive CD8 T cells. CD8 T cells were enriched using RosetteSep CD8+ T Cell Enrichment Cocktail and Ficoll-Paque, and the enriched cells then underwent ACK red cell lysis.

Overall results and qualifications from the work: Spiked-in Jurkat TCR RNA equivalent to a single cell was reported to be detectable even among approximately 1.1 million naive CD8 T cells. When barcode sub-clustering was not used, chimeric consensus sequences inflated TCR diversity, with chimeras reaching as high as 47%. In CMV-specific effector cells, clones with more than 20 RNA copies accounted for over 98% of molecules, whereas in naive cells such clones accounted for under 1%. Identical TCR molecules sharing a barcode could cause highly expanded clone sizes to be underestimated. Naive libraries contained spiked-in Jurkat TCR RNA (around eleven copies' worth), which is not part of the donor repertoire. Modeling gave around 3.3 recovered TCR RNA copies per cell versus approximately 10 by digital PCR, implying approximately 30% capture efficiency.

Sequenced sample: naive CD8+ T cells from blood, with Jurkat cell RNA spiked in. The meaning of the sample's cell subset or site label: FACS-sorted CD8+CD4-CCR7+CD45RA+ naive T cells. The origin of this receptor is a human donor in good health. Some libraries in this study had Jurkat cell RNA spiked in. This receptor chain uses TRBV30 and TRBJ1-1, with the D gene call left open. The DNA sequence is given as TGTGCCTGGAGTCACAACTTCAATGAAGCTTTCTTT. Its protein product is CAWSHNFNEAFF.